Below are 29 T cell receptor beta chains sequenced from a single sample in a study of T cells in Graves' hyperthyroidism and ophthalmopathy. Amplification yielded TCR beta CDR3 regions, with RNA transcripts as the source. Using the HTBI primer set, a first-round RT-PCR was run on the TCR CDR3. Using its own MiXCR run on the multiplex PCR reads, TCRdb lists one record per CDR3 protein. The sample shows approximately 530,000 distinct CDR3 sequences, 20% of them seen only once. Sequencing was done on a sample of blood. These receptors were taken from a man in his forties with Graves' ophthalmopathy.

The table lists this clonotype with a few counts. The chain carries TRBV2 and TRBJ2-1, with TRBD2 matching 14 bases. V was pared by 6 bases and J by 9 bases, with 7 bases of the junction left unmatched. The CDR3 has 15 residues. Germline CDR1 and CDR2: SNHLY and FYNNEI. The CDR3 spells CASSRLAGGLGEQFF. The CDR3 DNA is TGTGCCAGCAGCCGACTAGCGGGGGGGCTCGGTGAGCAGTTCTTC.

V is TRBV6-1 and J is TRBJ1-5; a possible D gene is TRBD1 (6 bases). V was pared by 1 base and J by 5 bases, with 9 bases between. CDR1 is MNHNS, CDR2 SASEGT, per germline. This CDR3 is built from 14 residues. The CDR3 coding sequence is TGTGCCAGCAGTGAAGGACAGGTCGATCAGCCCCAGCATTTT. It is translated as CASSEGQVDQPQHF.

The CDR3 DNA reads as TGTGCCAGCAATCCGGCAGAGAGGTATGGCTACACCTTC. Protein product: CASNPAERYGYTF. The chain has TRBV28 and TRBJ1-2; D remains ambiguous. The length of the CDR3 is 13 residues. Germline V lookup: CDR1 MDHEN, CDR2 SYDVKM. V lost 7 bases and J lost 5, with 14 bases in between.

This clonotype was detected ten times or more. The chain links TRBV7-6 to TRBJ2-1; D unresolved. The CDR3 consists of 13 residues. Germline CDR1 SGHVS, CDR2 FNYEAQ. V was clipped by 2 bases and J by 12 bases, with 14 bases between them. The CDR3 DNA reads TGTGCCAGCAGCTTACGTCAGGACGCTAGGCAGTTCTTC. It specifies CASSLRQDARQFF.

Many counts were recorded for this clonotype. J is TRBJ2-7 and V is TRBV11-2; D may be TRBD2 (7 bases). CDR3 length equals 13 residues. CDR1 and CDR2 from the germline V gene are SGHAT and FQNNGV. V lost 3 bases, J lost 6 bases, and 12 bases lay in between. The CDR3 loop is CASSFSRGGEQYF. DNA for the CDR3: TGTGCCAGCAGCTTTAGTAGGGGGGGCGAGCAGTACTTC.

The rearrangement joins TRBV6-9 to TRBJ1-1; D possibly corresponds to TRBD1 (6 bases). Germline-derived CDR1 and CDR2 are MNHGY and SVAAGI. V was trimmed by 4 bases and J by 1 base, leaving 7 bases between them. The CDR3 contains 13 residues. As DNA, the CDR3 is TGTGCCAGCAGTTGGGACAAGAACACTGAAGCTTTCTTT. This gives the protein CASSWDKNTEAFF.

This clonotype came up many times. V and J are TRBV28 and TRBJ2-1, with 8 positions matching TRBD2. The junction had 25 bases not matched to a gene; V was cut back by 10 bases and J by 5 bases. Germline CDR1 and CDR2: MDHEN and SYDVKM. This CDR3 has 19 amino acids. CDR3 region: CATQGFGGRLARANNEQFF. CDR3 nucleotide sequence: TGTGCCACCCAGGGCTTTGGAGGACGACTAGCGCGAGCAAACAATGAGCAGTTCTTC.

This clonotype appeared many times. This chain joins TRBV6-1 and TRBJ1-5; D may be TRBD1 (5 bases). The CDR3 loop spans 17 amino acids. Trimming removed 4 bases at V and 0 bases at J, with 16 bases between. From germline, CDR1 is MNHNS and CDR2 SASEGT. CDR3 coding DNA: TGTGCCAGCAGTGCAGCGGCAGGGAGCTATAGCAATCAGCCCCAGCATTTT. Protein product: CASSAAAGSYSNQPQHF.

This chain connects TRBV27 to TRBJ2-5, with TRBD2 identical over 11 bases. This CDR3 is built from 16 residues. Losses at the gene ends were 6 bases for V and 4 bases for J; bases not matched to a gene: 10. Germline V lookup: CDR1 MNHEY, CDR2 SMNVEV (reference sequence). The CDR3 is CASSPFSGRARETQYF. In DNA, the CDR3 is TGTGCCAGCAGCCCCTTTAGCGGGAGGGCGAGAGAGACCCAGTACTTC.

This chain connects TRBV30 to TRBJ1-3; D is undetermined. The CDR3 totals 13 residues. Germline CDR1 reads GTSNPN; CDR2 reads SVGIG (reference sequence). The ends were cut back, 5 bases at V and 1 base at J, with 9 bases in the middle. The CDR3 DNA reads TGTGCCTGGGAATGGGGTTCTGGAAACACCATATATTTT. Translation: CAWEWGSGNTIYF. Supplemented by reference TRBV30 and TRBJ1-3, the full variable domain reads SQTIHQWPATLVQPVGSPLSLECTVEGTSNPNLYWYRQAAGRGLQLLFYSVGIGQISSEVPQNLSASRPQDRQFILSSKKLLLSDSGFYLCAWEWGSGNTIYFGEGSWLTVV.

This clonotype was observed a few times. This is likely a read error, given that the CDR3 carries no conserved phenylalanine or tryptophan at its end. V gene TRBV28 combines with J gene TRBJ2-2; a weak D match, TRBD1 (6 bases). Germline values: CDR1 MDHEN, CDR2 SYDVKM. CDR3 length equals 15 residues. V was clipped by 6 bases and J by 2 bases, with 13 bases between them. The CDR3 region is CASSIDRRNTGELFS. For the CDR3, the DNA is TGTGCCAGCAGCATTGACAGGCGAAACACCGGGGAGCTGTTTTCT.

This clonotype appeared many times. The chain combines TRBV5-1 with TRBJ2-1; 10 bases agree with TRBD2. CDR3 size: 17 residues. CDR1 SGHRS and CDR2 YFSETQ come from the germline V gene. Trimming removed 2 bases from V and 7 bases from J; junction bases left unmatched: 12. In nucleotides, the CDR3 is TGCGCCAGCAGCTTCCCTAGCGGGAGTCCCTTTGGGAATGAGCAGTTCTTC. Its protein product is CASSFPSGSPFGNEQFF.

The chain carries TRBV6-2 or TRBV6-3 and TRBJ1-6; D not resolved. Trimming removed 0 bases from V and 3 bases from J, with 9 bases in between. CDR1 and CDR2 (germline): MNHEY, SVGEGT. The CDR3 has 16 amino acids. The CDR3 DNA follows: TGTGCCAGCAGTTACTCGAGAAGGGACTATAATTCACCCCTCCACTTT. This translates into CASSYSRRDYNSPLHF.

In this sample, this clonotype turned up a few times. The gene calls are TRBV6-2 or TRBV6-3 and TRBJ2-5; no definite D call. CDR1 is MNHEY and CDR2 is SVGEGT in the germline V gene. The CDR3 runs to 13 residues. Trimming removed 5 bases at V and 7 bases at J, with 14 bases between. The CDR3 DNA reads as TGTGCCAGCAGTCTCTCGGTCGTTGGGACCCAGTACTTC. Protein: CASSLSVVGTQYF.

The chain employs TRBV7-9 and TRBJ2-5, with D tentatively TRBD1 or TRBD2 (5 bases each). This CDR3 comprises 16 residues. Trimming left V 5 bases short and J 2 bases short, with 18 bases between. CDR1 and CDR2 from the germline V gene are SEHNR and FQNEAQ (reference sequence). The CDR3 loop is CASSLRGRRHQETQYF. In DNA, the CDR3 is TGTGCCAGCAGCCTTCGGGGCAGGAGACATCAAGAGACCCAGTACTTC.

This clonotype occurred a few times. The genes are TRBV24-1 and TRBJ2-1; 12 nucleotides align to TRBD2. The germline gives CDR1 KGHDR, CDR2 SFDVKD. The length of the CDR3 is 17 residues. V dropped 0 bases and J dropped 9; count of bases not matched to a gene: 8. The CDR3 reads CATSDLPLAGGPGEQFF. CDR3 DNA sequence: TGTGCCACCAGTGATTTGCCTCTAGCGGGAGGGCCAGGTGAGCAGTTCTTC.

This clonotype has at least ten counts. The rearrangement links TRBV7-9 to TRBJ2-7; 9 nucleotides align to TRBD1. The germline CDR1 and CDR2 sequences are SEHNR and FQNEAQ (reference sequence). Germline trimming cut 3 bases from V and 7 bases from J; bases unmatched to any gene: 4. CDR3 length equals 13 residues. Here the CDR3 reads CASSLGQGREQYF. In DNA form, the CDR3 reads TGTGCCAGCAGCTTGGGACAGGGTCGGGAGCAGTACTTC.

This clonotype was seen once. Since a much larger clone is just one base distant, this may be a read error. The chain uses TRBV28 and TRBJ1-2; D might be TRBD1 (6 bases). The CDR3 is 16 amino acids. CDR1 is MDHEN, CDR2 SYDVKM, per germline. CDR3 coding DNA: TGTGCCAGCAGTTTTCCTACGGGGGCGAATAACTATGGCCACACCTTC. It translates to CASSFPTGANNYGHTF.

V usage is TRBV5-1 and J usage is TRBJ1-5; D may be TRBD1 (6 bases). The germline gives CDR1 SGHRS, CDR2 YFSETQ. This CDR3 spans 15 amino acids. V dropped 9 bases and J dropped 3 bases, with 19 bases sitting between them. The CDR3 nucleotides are TGCGCCACCTCCCCTGAAGGGGGTAACAATCAGCCCCAGCATTTT. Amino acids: CATSPEGGNNQPQHF.

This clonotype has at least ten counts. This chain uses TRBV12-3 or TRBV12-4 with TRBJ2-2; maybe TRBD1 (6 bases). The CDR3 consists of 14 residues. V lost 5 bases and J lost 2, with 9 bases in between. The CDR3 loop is CASSPTGNTGELFF. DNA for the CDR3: TGTGCCAGCAGTCCGACAGGAAACACCGGGGAGCTGTTTTTT.

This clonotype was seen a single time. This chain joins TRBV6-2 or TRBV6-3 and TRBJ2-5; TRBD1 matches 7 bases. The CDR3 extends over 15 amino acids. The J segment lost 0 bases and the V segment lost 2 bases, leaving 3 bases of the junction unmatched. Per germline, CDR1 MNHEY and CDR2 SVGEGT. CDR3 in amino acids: CASSYAQGNQETQYF. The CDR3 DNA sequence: TGTGCCAGCAGTTACGCACAGGGGAACCAAGAGACCCAGTACTTC.

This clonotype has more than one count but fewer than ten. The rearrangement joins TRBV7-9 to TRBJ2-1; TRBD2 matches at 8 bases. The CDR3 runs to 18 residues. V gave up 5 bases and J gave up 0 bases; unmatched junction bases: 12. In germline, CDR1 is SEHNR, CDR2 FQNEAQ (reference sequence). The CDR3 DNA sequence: TGTGCCAGCAGCCCCCGGGGTACAGGGACTAGCTCCTACAATGAGCAGTTCTTC. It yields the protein CASSPRGTGTSSYNEQFF.

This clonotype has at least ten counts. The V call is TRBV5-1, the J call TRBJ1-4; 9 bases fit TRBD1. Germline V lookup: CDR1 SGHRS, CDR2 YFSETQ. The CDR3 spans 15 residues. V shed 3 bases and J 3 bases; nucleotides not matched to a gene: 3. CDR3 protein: CASSYTGGPNEKLFF. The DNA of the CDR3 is TGCGCCAGCAGCTACACAGGGGGCCCTAATGAAAAACTGTTTTTT. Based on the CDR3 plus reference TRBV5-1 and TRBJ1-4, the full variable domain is KAGVTQTPRYLIKTRGQQVTLSCSPISGHRSVSWYQQTPGQGLQFLFEYFSETQRNKGNFPGRFSGRQFSNSRSEMNVSTLELGDSALYLCASSYTGGPNEKLFFGSGTQLSVL.

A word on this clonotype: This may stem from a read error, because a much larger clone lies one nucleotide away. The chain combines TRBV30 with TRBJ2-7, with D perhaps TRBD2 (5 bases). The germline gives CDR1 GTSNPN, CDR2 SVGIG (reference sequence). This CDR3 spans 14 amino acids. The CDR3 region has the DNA TGTGCCTGGGGTGTTGGAGGAGGAGGAGCGGAGCAGTACTTC. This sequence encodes CAWGVGGGGAEQYF. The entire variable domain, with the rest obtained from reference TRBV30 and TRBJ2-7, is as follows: SQTIHQWPATLVQPVGSPLSLECTVEGTSNPNLYWYRQAAGRGLQLLFYSVGIGQISSEVPQNLSASRPQDRQFILSSKKLLLSDSGFYLCAWGVGGGGAEQYFGPGTRLTVT.

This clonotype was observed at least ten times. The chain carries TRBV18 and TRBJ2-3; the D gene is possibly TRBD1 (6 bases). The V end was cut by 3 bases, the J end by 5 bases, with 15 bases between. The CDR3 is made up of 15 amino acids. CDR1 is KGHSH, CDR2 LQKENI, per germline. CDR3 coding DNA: TGTGCCAGCTCACCGTCTACAGGGACAAGAGATACGCAGTATTTT. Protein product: CASSPSTGTRDTQYF.

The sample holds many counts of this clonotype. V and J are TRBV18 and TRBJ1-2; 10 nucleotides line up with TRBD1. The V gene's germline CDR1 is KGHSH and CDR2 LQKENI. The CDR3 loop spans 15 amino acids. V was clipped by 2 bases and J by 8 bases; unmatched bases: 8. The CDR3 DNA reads TGTGCCAGCTCACCATCCGGGACAGGGGTAAAGGGCTACACCTTC. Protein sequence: CASSPSGTGVKGYTF.

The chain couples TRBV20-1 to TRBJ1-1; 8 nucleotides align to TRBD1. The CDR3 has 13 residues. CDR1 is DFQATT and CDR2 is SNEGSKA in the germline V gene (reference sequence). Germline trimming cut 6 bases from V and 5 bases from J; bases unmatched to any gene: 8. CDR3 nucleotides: TGCAGTGCCCCCGTTACAGGGGGTACTGAAGCTTTCTTT. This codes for CSAPVTGGTEAFF.

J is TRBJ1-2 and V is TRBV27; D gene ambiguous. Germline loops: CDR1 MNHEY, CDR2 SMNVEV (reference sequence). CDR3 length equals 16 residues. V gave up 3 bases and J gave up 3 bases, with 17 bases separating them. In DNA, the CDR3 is TGTGCCAGCAGTTTGGTGTTTGCGGGGTCAGACTATGGCTACACCTTC. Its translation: CASSLVFAGSDYGYTF.

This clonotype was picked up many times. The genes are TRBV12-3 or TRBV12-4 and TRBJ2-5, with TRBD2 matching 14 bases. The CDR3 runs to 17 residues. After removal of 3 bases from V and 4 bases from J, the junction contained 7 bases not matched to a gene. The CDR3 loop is CASSFGLAGGVGETQYF. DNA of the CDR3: TGTGCCAGCAGTTTCGGACTAGCGGGGGGAGTTGGAGAGACCCAGTACTTC.